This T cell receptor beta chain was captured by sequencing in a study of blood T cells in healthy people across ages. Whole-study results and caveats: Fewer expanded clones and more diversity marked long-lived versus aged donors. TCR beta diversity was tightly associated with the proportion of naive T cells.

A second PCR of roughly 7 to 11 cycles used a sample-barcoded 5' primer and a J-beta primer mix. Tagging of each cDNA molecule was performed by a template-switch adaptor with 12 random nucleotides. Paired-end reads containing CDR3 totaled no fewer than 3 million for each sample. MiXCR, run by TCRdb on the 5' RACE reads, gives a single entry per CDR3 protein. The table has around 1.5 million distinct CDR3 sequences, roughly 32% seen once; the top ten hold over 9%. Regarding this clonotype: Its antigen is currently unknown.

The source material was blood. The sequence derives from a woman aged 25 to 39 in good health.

Here the CDR3 reads CSASSGGAEVYNEQFF. CDR3 DNA sequence: TGCAGTGCCTCCTCGGGGGGAGCGGAGGTATACAATGAGCAGTTCTTC. This chain joins TRBV20-1 and TRBJ2-1, with 7 bases matching TRBD2. The CDR3 length is 16 residues. The V segment lost 6 bases and the J segment 4 bases; nucleotides outside the gene matches: 15. Germline V gene data show CDR1 as DFQATT and CDR2 as SNEGSKA (reference sequence).